This T cell receptor beta chain stems from a study of beta chain features in type 1 diabetes. Broader study findings: Moderate but significant shortening of TCRB CDR3s was recorded in all four CD4+ subsets from Type 1 diabetes patients.

CDR3 length equals 13 residues. Between the trimmed V and J ends, which lost 5 bases and 1 base, there was a span of 8 bases. CDR1 and CDR2 from the germline V gene are MNHEY and SMNVEV (reference sequence). Since all of the isolated RNA was reverse transcribed, expressed TCRB transcripts were what got sequenced. The method was immunoSEQ multiplex PCR; TCRdb's version includes in-frame clones alone and lacks a portion of them. The sample holds about 270,000 clones; over 11% are singletons and the top ten take 0.015% to 0.02%. This clone appeared a few times. Antigen specificity is unknown. The rearrangement links TRBV27 to TRBJ1-1; D gene ambiguous. The sequence derives from a man aged 25 to 45 with type 1 diabetes. The specimen sequenced was naive CD4+ T cells from blood. CDR3 bases: TGTGCCAGCAGTGTTTACAGGAACACTGAAGCTTTCTTT. Translating it yields CASSVYRNTEAFF.